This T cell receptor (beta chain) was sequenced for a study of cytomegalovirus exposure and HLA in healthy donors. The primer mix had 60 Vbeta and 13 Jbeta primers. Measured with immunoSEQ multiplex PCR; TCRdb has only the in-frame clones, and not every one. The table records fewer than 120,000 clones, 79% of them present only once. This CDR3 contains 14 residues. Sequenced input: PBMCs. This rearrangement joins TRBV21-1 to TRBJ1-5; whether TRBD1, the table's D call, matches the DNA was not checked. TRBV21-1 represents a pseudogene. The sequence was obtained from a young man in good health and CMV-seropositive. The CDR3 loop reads CASSKGRVNQPQHF. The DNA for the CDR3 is TGTGCCAGCAGCAAAGGCAGGGTCAATCAGCCCCAGCATTTT.